This T cell receptor beta chain stems from a study of T cell clones after liver transplantation. Study summary: Apart from three HCV-positive recipients, transplants were for non-autoimmune, non-viral reasons. Patients counted as tolerant after at least one year off all immunosuppression, enzymes not exceeding twice normal. Study observations and caveats: These preliminary findings come from unstandardized post-transplant sampling times.

TCRdb keeps only in-frame clones here, not all; method: immunoSEQ multiplex PCR. The sample consists of 95,000 to 110,000 clones, roughly 80% of them appearing once. As for this clone: The antigen remains unidentified.

Germline loops: CDR1 SGDLS, CDR2 YYNGEE. The J segment lost 2 bases and the V segment lost 0 bases, leaving 5 bases of the junction unmatched. The CDR3 covers 15 residues. The V call is TRBV9, the J call TRBJ2-7; 7 bases match TRBD2. The source material was CD4+ T cells from blood, sampled before liver transplant. The clonotype was recovered from a human donor who received a liver transplant. The CDR3 region has the DNA TGTGCCAGCAGCGTAGGGCAGAGCGGGACCTACGAGCAGTACTTC. It specifies CASSVGQSGTYEQYF.